This T cell receptor beta chain emerged from a study of blood T cells in healthy people across ages. Every participating donor contributed around 9.5 milliliters of peripheral blood through a draw. As for this clonotype: Its antigen is not identified.

PCR was performed a second time for roughly 7 to 11 cycles using a sample-barcoded 5' primer and a J-beta primer mix. Per sample, CDR3-containing paired-end reads numbered at least 3 million. Via MiXCR, TCRdb re-called the 5' RACE reads, giving one row per CDR3 protein. The sample consists of about 900,000 distinct CDR3 sequences, about 62% of them appearing once. Study-level points and caveats: The study found TCR beta diversity correlated strongly with naive T cell percentage.

Sequencing was performed on blood. The clonotype originates from a man aged 25-45 years in good health.

CDR3 DNA: TGTGCCAGCAGAGGACGGGACACTGGTGGCTACACCTTC. Protein: CASRGRDTGGYTF. The chain has TRBV6-5 and TRBJ1-2, with D perhaps TRBD1 (6 bases). The length of the CDR3 is 13 residues. Per the germline V gene, CDR1 is MNHEY and CDR2 is SVGAGI. Between the trimmed V and J ends, which lost 6 bases and 7 bases, there was a span of 15 bases.